A selection of T cell receptor beta chains follows, all from one sample in a study of T-cell memory formation after mild COVID-19. TCRdb re-called the 5' RACE reads through MiXCR, storing one row per CDR3 protein. The sample carries fewer than 500,000 distinct CDR3 sequences, roughly 23% recorded once. Sequencing used PBMCs or a T cell subset sorted from them (not recorded which). The receptors shown here come from an adult woman who had mild COVID-19 (a few samples of this study predate the infection). Cell type and time point are not known. Each CDR3 is given with its conserved first and last residue. D genes are given only for firm matches. Where a row states a size, it is once, few, many or the class of an expanded clone; other rows omit it.

-	TRBV2	TRBJ1-5	-	TGTGCCAGCAGGAGGGACGGCCGATATAGCAATCAGCCCCAGCATTTT	CASRRDGRYSNQPQHF
TRBD2	TRBV13	TRBJ2-5	-	TGTGCCAGCAGCCCTCGTTTGCGGGAGGAAGGAGAGACCCAGTACTTC	CASSPRLREEGETQYF
-	TRBV4-2	TRBJ1-2	-	TGTGCCAGCAGCCCCCCTATCGGCCAGGGTGGTCTAGGGTATGGCTACACCTTC	CASSPPIGQGGLGYGYTF
-	TRBV28	TRBJ2-1	many	TGTGCCAGCAGCCAAGACAGGTCAAGGGGGCAGTTCTTC	CASSQDRSRGQFF
TRBD1	TRBV12-3/TRBV12-4	TRBJ2-3	-	TGTGCCAGCAAACAGGGGACAGATACGCAGTATTTT	CASKQGTDTQYF
TRBD1	TRBV7-8	TRBJ1-4	-	TGTGCCAGCAGCTTGGACAGGGAGTACCATAATGAAAAACTGTTTTTT	CASSLDREYHNEKLFF
-	TRBV5-1	TRBJ2-1	many	TGCGCCAGCAGCTTGGGGGGAGATATGGGCAGGTTCTTC	CASSLGGDMGRFF
TRBD2	TRBV7-6	TRBJ2-1	-	TGTGCCAGCAGCTTGGGTGGCCTAGCGGGAAGCGTGAACAATGAGCAGTTCTTC	CASSLGGLAGSVNNEQFF
TRBD2	TRBV12-3/TRBV12-4	TRBJ2-3	-	TGTGCCAGCAGGAGCGGGAGGACCACGGCAGATACGCAGTATTTT	CASRSGRTTADTQYF
TRBD2	TRBV20-1	TRBJ2-3	-	TGCAGTGCTAGAGATATCCAGCGGGGGACTAGCACAGATACGCAGTATTTT	CSARDIQRGTSTDTQYF
-	TRBV5-1	TRBJ2-1	many	TGCGCCAGCAGCTTGGAAGGGGTAACCTACAATGAGCAGTTCTTC	CASSLEGVTYNEQFF
-	TRBV2	TRBJ2-2	-	TGTGCCAGCAGGGGAGGACCAACCGGGGAGCTGTTTTTT	CASRGGPTGELFF
TRBD2	TRBV6-5	TRBJ2-5	-	TGTGCCAGCAGTTACTCGGATCTAGCGGGAGTACATGAGACCCAGTACTTC	CASSYSDLAGVHETQYF
TRBD1	TRBV12-3/TRBV12-4	TRBJ1-1	few	TGTGCCAGCAGTTTACCCCAGACAGGGGTGAGGAACACTGAAGCTTTCTTT	CASSLPQTGVRNTEAFF
-	TRBV28	TRBJ1-2	-	TGTGCCAGCAGTGGGGGACGGCCTTATGGCTACACCTTC	CASSGGRPYGYTF
-	TRBV6-6	TRBJ2-1	few	TGTGCCAGCAGTTACTTCGACAGGTCCCCCTACAATGAGCAGTTCTTC	CASSYFDRSPYNEQFF
TRBD2	TRBV3-1	TRBJ2-2	few	TGTGCCAGCAGCCAAGATCGCCTAGCGGATAAGAACACCGGGGAGCTGTTTTTT	CASSQDRLADKNTGELFF
TRBD1	TRBV5-1	TRBJ2-3	once	TGCGCCAGCAGTTGGGGACAGGCCCCAGATACGCAGTATTTT	CASSWGQAPDTQYF
-	TRBV5-6	TRBJ2-5	-	TGTGCCAGCAGTCCGCCGTGGGGGGATGAAGAGACCCAGTACTTC	CASSPPWGDEETQYF
-	TRBV9	TRBJ2-1	few	TGTGCCAGCAGCGGGGAGGTGGTGGCAACCTACAATGAGCAGTTCTTC	CASSGEVVATYNEQFF